The 28 T cell receptor beta chains in this list originate from one sample, sequenced in a study of coeliac disease. Their antigens remain unidentified. Study results and caveats: In active celiac disease, intraepithelial and lamina propria TRB and TRG repertoires were less clonal than controls.

Libraries were prepared by immunoSEQ multiplex PCR; TCRdb keeps only in-frame clonotypes and omits some of them. The sample holds 3,000 to 4,500 clones, 66% seen once. The sequenced sample consisted of intraepithelial lymphocytes from the gut. Receptors originate from a woman aged 55-69 years with active celiac disease.

CDR3 residues: CASSLFSQGSGYTF. The DNA for the CDR3 is TGTGCCAGCAGTTTATTCTCACAGGGATCTGGCTACACCTTC. This sequence joins TRBV27 and TRBJ1-2; D might be TRBD1 (6 bases). With 1 base removed from V and 7 bases from J, the gap between germline ends came to 13 bases. The CDR3 has 14 residues. Germline V lookup: CDR1 MNHEY, CDR2 SMNVEV (reference sequence).

The V call is TRBV28, the J call TRBJ1-2; weak D call: TRBD1 (5 bases). The ends were cut back, 7 bases at V and 7 bases at J, with 13 bases in the middle. Germline-derived CDR1 and CDR2 are MDHEN and SYDVKM. The CDR3 contains 12 residues. Written as DNA, the CDR3 is TGTGCCAGCACAGGGCATTTCTCTGGCTACACCTTC. This translates into CASTGHFSGYTF.

The chain links TRBV5-6 to TRBJ2-2; 9 bases fit TRBD1. J was trimmed by 7 bases and V by 4 bases; bases with no gene match: 5. In germline, CDR1 is SGHDT, CDR2 YYEEEE. The CDR3 runs to 14 residues. CDR3: CASSPGTGIGELFF. The CDR3 nucleotides read TGTGCCAGCAGCCCAGGGACAGGGATCGGGGAGCTGTTTTTT.

The chain links TRBV28 to TRBJ2-3; 10 nucleotides align to TRBD1. The CDR3 is 17 residues long. The germline V gene encodes CDR1 MDHEN and CDR2 SYDVKM. The V and J ends lost 2 bases and 8 bases, in that order; junction bases with no gene match: 13. CDR3 in DNA: TGTGCCAGCAGTTTAGTCGGAGTAGGACAGGGGGGTCGTACGCAGTATTTT. The encoded protein is CASSLVGVGQGGRTQYF.

V gene TRBV2 combines with J gene TRBJ2-2; D call uncertain. Germline CDR1 and CDR2: SNHLY and FYNNEI. CDR3 length: 14 amino acids. Trimming took off 3 bases at V and 3 bases at J, with 8 bases between the two ends. This CDR3 reads CASSDIQHTGELFF. The CDR3 nucleotides are TGTGCCAGCAGTGACATACAGCACACCGGGGAGCTGTTTTTT.

This clone was observed a handful of times. The chain uses TRBV10-3 and TRBJ1-1, with a possible D match to TRBD1 (6 bases). V lost 5 bases and J lost 4, with 14 bases in between. The germline CDR1 and CDR2 sequences are ENHRY and SYGVKD. This CDR3 comprises 14 residues. The DNA of the CDR3 is TGTGCCATCAGTTACAGGGCCCTGGCCACTGAAGCTTTCTTT. Translating gives CAISYRALATEAFF.

The rearrangement joins TRBV5-5 to TRBJ1-2; maybe TRBD1 (5 bases). CDR1 is SGHKS, CDR2 YYEKEE, per germline (reference sequence). Trimming shortened V by 5 bases and J by 0 bases, and 20 bases separated the two germline ends. The CDR3 sequence is 17 residues long. The CDR3 reads CASSPGLWRGANYGYTF. CDR3 sequence (DNA): TGTGCCAGCAGTCCAGGTCTGTGGAGGGGAGCTAACTATGGCTACACCTTC.

The chain uses TRBV7-2 and TRBJ2-7; tentatively, D is TRBD1 (5 bases). Per germline, CDR1 SGHTA and CDR2 FQGNSA. The CDR3 is made up of 14 amino acids. Trimming removed 6 bases from V and 6 bases from J, with 18 bases in between. CDR3 coding DNA: TGTGCCAGCAGTTCGCGGCAGGGATTTGGCGAGCAGTACTTC. Protein sequence: CASSSRQGFGEQYF.

The chain recombines TRBV29-1 with TRBJ2-7; 7 bases are a match to TRBD1. CDR1 and CDR2 from the germline V gene are SQVTM and ANQGSEA. The CDR3 totals 13 residues. V shed 7 bases and J 3 bases; nucleotides not matched to a gene: 9. CDR3: CSAQPGQSYEQYF. In nucleotides, the CDR3 is TGCAGCGCCCAGCCGGGACAGAGCTACGAGCAGTACTTC.

The chain couples TRBV11-2 to TRBJ2-1; TRBD1 agrees at 7 bases. Trimming removed 6 bases from V and 8 bases from J; junction bases left unmatched: 4. The CDR3 runs 12 residues. The V gene's germline CDR1 is SGHAT and CDR2 FQNNGV. CDR3 coding DNA: TGTGCCAGCAGTTTCACAGGGGATGAGCAGTTCTTC. Amino acids: CASSFTGDEQFF.

The chain has TRBV7-3 and TRBJ1-1; no clear D gene. V was cut by 2 bases and J by 1 base, with 11 bases left in between. Germline V CDR1 and CDR2: SGHTA, FQGTGA. CDR3 length equals 15 residues. The CDR3 reads CASSLAGNTNTEAFF. The DNA of the CDR3 is TGTGCCAGCAGCTTAGCAGGAAACACGAACACTGAAGCTTTCTTT. Full variable domain (rest looked up from reference TRBV7-3 and TRBJ1-1): GAGVSQTPSNKVTEKGKYVELRCDPISGHTALYWYRQSLGQGPEFLIYFQGTGAADDSGLPNDRFFAVRPEGSVSTLKIQRTERGDSAVYLCASSLAGNTNTEAFFGQGTRLTVV.

This chain connects TRBV18 to TRBJ2-7; possible D gene TRBD1, 6 bases. Between the trimmed V and J ends, which lost 1 base and 3 bases, there was a span of 10 bases. CDR1 is KGHSH, CDR2 LQKENI, per germline. The CDR3 contains 14 residues. The CDR3 DNA reads TGTGCCAGCTCACCACAACCCAGGGGCTACGAGCAGTACTTC. This sequence encodes CASSPQPRGYEQYF.

The chain employs TRBV7-6 and TRBJ2-5; TRBD1 matches at 8 bases. Germline CDR1 and CDR2: SGHVS and FNYEAQ. CDR3 length: 17 amino acids. V lost 3 bases and J lost 5; bases outside the gene matches: 14. The CDR3 sequence: CASSFFWAGGFGETQYF. CDR3 in DNA: TGTGCCAGCAGCTTCTTTTGGGCAGGGGGCTTCGGGGAGACCCAGTACTTC. The full variable domain, its missing parts supplied by reference TRBV7-6 and TRBJ2-5, is GAGVSQSPRYKVTKRGQDVALRCDPISGHVSLYWYRQALGQGPEFLTYFNYEAQQDKSGLPNDRFSAERPEGSISTLTIQRTEQRDSAMYRCASSFFWAGGFGETQYFGPGTRLLVL.

V and J are TRBV5-1 and TRBJ2-3; 10 bases align to TRBD2. Germline CDR1 reads SGHRS; CDR2 reads YFSETQ. The CDR3 is 15 residues long. Trimming at V came to 7 bases and at J to 3 bases, leaving 8 bases not matched to a gene. The CDR3 protein is CASHPSGSITDTQYF. The CDR3 DNA follows: TGCGCCAGCCATCCTAGCGGGAGTATTACAGATACGCAGTATTTT. Filled out from reference TRBV5-1 and TRBJ2-3, the complete variable domain reads KAGVTQTPRYLIKTRGQQVTLSCSPISGHRSVSWYQQTPGQGLQFLFEYFSETQRNKGNFPGRFSGRQFSNSRSEMNVSTLELGDSALYLCASHPSGSITDTQYFGPGTRLTVL.

V and J are TRBV6-6 and TRBJ2-1; 13 bases line up with TRBD2. The CDR3 loop spans 16 amino acids. The germline V gene encodes CDR1 MNHNY and CDR2 SVGAGI (reference sequence). Losses at the gene ends were 5 bases for V and 7 bases for J; bases not matched to a gene: 8. CDR3 amino acids: CASSGLAGALVNEQFF. CDR3 DNA sequence: TGTGCCAGCAGTGGACTAGCGGGAGCTTTAGTAAATGAGCAGTTCTTC.

The rearrangement joins TRBV14 to TRBJ2-1; 7 bases align to TRBD1. Germline V gene lookup returns CDR1 SGHDN and CDR2 FVKESK. This CDR3 has 20 amino acids. V shed 1 base, J shed 6 bases, and the junction held 21 bases outside the gene matches. This CDR3 is CASSQAVPRGRQGILNEQFF. The CDR3 DNA reads TGTGCCAGCAGCCAAGCGGTTCCCCGAGGCCGACAGGGAATTCTCAATGAGCAGTTCTTC.

This clone was observed a handful of times. This chain connects TRBV11-2 to TRBJ2-3, with TRBD1 identical over 7 bases. The CDR3 has 15 amino acids. The V segment lost 2 bases and the J segment 3 bases; nucleotides outside the gene matches: 5. The germline gives CDR1 SGHAT, CDR2 FQNNGV. The DNA for the CDR3 is TGTGCCAGCAGCTTACAGGGGGAGAGGACAGATACGCAGTATTTT. This codes for CASSLQGERTDTQYF.

This chain links TRBV11-2 with TRBJ2-3; 7 nucleotides agree with TRBD2. Looked up from germline, CDR1 is SGHAT and CDR2 is FQNNGV. Trimming at V came to 5 bases and at J to 3 bases, leaving 5 bases not matched to a gene. This CDR3 has 14 residues. The CDR3 DNA reads as TGTGCCAGCAGCACCGGGACTAAAACAGATACGCAGTATTTT. Translating it yields CASSTGTKTDTQYF.

The chain links TRBV4-3 to TRBJ2-2; 7 nucleotides line up with TRBD1. Germline assignment: CDR1 LGHNA and CDR2 YSLEER. CDR3 length: 18 amino acids. Germline trimming cut 0 bases from V and 0 bases from J; bases unmatched to any gene: 7. The CDR3 loop reads CASSQEAQGIANTGELFF. CDR3 sequence (DNA): TGCGCCAGCAGCCAAGAGGCACAGGGGATAGCGAACACCGGGGAGCTGTTTTTT.

V is TRBV29-1 and J is TRBJ2-7, with D perhaps TRBD2 (7 bases). The V gene lost 7 bases and the J gene lost 7 bases, with 20 bases spanning the gap. CDR1 and CDR2 (germline): SQVTM, ANQGSEA. The CDR3 consists of 13 residues. CDR3 region: CSAGGGGGGEQYF. In nucleotides, the CDR3 is TGCAGCGCTGGTGGTGGGGGAGGGGGGGAGCAGTACTTC.

DNA of the CDR3: TGCGCCAGCGGATTGACAGGGCAAAATTCACCCCTCCACTTT. It yields the protein CASGLTGQNSPLHF. V and J are TRBV5-1 and TRBJ1-6, with 7 bases identical to TRBD1. CDR1 and CDR2 from the germline V gene are SGHRS and YFSETQ. With V trimmed by 7 bases and J by 7 bases, 8 bases remained unmatched. This CDR3 spans 14 amino acids.

This chain connects TRBV6-6 to TRBJ2-7; possibly TRBD2 for D (6 bases). The CDR3 consists of 13 residues. The germline CDR1 and CDR2 sequences are MNHNY and SVGAGI (reference sequence). V was clipped by 8 bases and J by 0 bases, with 11 bases between them. In nucleotides, the CDR3 is TGTGCCAGCTCTAGGGAGGCCTCCTACGAGCAGTACTTC. Amino acid sequence: CASSREASYEQYF.

The chain links TRBV4-3 to TRBJ2-1, with 7 bases lining up with TRBD2. The V gene's germline CDR1 is LGHNA and CDR2 YSLEER. V was clipped by 0 bases and J by 7 bases; unmatched bases: 6. There are 15 residues in the CDR3. The CDR3 reads CASSQDGGMGNEQFF. CDR3 bases: TGCGCCAGCAGCCAAGACGGGGGGATGGGGAATGAGCAGTTCTTC.

Concerning this clone: At one end, the junction sequence differs from germline, possibly due to a read error. The rearrangement links TRBV2 to TRBJ1-5; a possible D gene is TRBD1 (5 bases). The CDR3 covers 11 residues. Germline CDR1 and CDR2: SNHLY and FYNNEI. Written as DNA, the CDR3 is TGTGCCAGCAGTGAAGTTACAGGCGTCGTTTTT. Protein: CASSEVTGVVF.

This sequence joins TRBV7-2 and TRBJ2-1; possible D gene TRBD2, 6 bases. This CDR3 spans 14 amino acids. CDR1 and CDR2 (germline): SGHTA, FQGNSA. The germline V and J ends were trimmed by 4 bases and 9 bases, with 16 bases remaining between them. Written as DNA, the CDR3 is TGTGCCAGCAGCTGGGGCGGACTATTCAGTGAGCAGTTCTTC. It translates to CASSWGGLFSEQFF. Together with reference TRBV7-2 and TRBJ2-1, the CDR3 gives the full variable domain: GAGVSQSPSNKVTEKGKDVELRCDPISGHTALYWYRQSLGQGLEFLIYFQGNSAPDKSGLPSDRFSAERTGGSVSTLTIQRTQQEDSAVYLCASSWGGLFSEQFFGPGTRLTVL.

The V call is TRBV5-1, the J call TRBJ1-1; TRBD1 is a possible D gene (6 bases). CDR3 size: 13 residues. Germline V gene lookup returns CDR1 SGHRS and CDR2 YFSETQ. The germline V and J ends were trimmed by 4 bases and 3 bases, with 10 bases remaining between them. As DNA, the CDR3 is TGCGCCAGCAGCGCGGACAGATACACTGAAGCTTTCTTT. Translating gives CASSADRYTEAFF.

The chain carries TRBV6-5 and TRBJ1-6; D not resolved. The germline CDR1 and CDR2 sequences are MNHEY and SVGAGI. The germline V and J ends were trimmed by 2 bases and 5 bases, with 10 bases remaining between them. The CDR3 runs to 15 residues. The CDR3 loop is CASSYGGGNNSPLHF. The CDR3 DNA reads as TGTGCCAGCAGTTACGGAGGAGGGAATAATTCACCCCTCCACTTT.

The V call is TRBV16, the J call TRBJ1-3, with a tentative D call TRBD1 (5 bases). Germline-derived CDR1 and CDR2 are KGHSY and FQNENV. The CDR3 runs to 18 residues. V was trimmed by 0 bases and J by 0 bases, leaving 15 bases between them. Here the CDR3 reads CASSQSPWGGTSGNTIYF. In nucleotides, the CDR3 is TGTGCCAGCAGCCAATCCCCTTGGGGGGGGACCTCTGGAAACACCATATATTTT.